One and the same sample provided the 9 T cell receptor beta chains below, sequenced in a study of T cells after yellow fever vaccination. TCRdb redid the calling of the 5' RACE reads with MiXCR, one entry per CDR3 protein. The table records around 550,000 distinct CDR3 sequences, under 25% of them present only once. This material consisted of PBMCs, taken 15 days after the yellow fever booster vaccination. These TCRs come from a man aged 25 to 40 who received the YFV17D yellow fever vaccine.

This clonotype was found a few times. The chain uses TRBV4-3 and TRBJ2-3; perhaps TRBD1 as D (6 bases). V shed 0 bases and J shed 3 bases, with 10 bases lying between them. The V gene's germline CDR1 is LGHNA and CDR2 YSLEER. The CDR3 sequence is 15 residues long. DNA for the CDR3: TGCGCCAGCAGCCAAGAGGAAGGACAGACAGATACGCAGTATTTT. Residues: CASSQEEGQTDTQYF.

V usage is TRBV14 and J usage is TRBJ2-1, with unresolved D. The CDR3 spans 14 residues. Trimming pared 0 bases from V and 8 bases from J, leaving 11 bases between. The germline V gene has CDR1 SGHDN and CDR2 FVKESK. The CDR3 nucleotides are TGTGCCAGCAGCCAAGAAGCTTTCTTCTATGAGCAGTTCTTC. Protein sequence: CASSQEAFFYEQFF.

The V gene is TRBV3-1, the J gene TRBJ2-2, with D unclear. Germline V gene lookup returns CDR1 LGHDT and CDR2 YNNKEL (reference sequence). The germline V and J ends were trimmed by 0 bases and 6 bases, with 8 bases remaining between them. The CDR3 loop spans 14 amino acids. The CDR3 DNA sequence: TGTGCCAGCAGCCAAGATAGGAGAGCCGGGGAGCTGTTTTTT. It yields the protein CASSQDRRAGELFF.

This chain connects TRBV11-2 to TRBJ1-1; maybe TRBD1 (5 bases). V dropped 5 bases and J dropped 6 bases, with 22 bases sitting between them. The germline V gene has CDR1 SGHAT and CDR2 FQNNGV. This CDR3 contains 16 residues. The CDR3, as DNA: TGTGCCAGCAGCGGGCACGGCGGTGGGGGTGGACCTGAAGCTTTCTTT. The encoded protein is CASSGHGGGGGPEAFF.

The J gene is TRBJ2-3, the V gene TRBV7-2, with unresolved D. This CDR3 is built from 14 residues. V dropped 1 base and J dropped 2 bases, with 7 bases sitting between them. Looked up from germline, CDR1 is SGHTA and CDR2 is FQGNSA. The CDR3 here is CASSLEFSTDTQYF. DNA for the CDR3: TGTGCCAGCAGCTTAGAGTTTTCCACAGATACGCAGTATTTT.

This clonotype was counted only a few times. The gene calls are TRBV7-3 and TRBJ2-3; unclear D gene. CDR1 SGHTA and CDR2 FQGTGA come from the germline V gene. The length of the CDR3 is 15 residues. Trimming shortened V by 4 bases and J by 6 bases, and 17 bases separated the two germline ends. The CDR3 sequence: CASSSELGNWDTQYF. In DNA, the CDR3 is TGTGCCAGCAGCTCCGAGCTGGGGAACTGGGATACGCAGTATTTT.

This clonotype was picked up a small number of times. The rearrangement links TRBV5-1 to TRBJ2-2, with D hard to call. This CDR3 spans 16 amino acids. Looked up from germline, CDR1 is SGHRS and CDR2 is YFSETQ. Trimming stripped 2 bases from V and 3 bases from J, with 14 bases between. CDR3 region: CASSLREGSYTGELFF. The CDR3 DNA is TGCGCCAGCAGCTTAAGGGAAGGATCATACACCGGGGAGCTGTTTTTT.

The CDR3 DNA reads TGTGCCAGCAGCCAATCTGAGGGAGATACGCAGTATTTT. Its translation: CASSQSEGDTQYF. This chain uses TRBV3-1 with TRBJ2-3, with D possibly TRBD2 on 5 matching bases. Trimming took off 2 bases at V and 5 bases at J, with 8 bases between the two ends. CDR3 length equals 13 residues. The germline V gene has CDR1 LGHDT and CDR2 YNNKEL (reference sequence).

The chain couples TRBV10-2 to TRBJ1-4; 7 nucleotides agree with TRBD1. V lost 8 bases to trimming and J lost 5 bases; unmatched junction nucleotides: 11. The germline gives CDR1 WSHSY, CDR2 SAAADI. The CDR3 runs to 15 residues. The CDR3 loop reads CASSARDSPNEKLFF. CDR3 nucleotides: TGCGCCAGCTCGGCTCGGGACAGTCCAAATGAAAAACTGTTTTTT.